Below, 32 T cell receptor beta chains from the same sample are listed, as sequenced in a study of cytomegalovirus exposure and HLA in healthy donors. Primers for the PCR totalled 60 Vbeta and 13 Jbeta. Clones were sequenced by immunoSEQ multiplex PCR, and TCRdb holds only the in-frame ones, with some missing. The sample shows about 160,000 clones, about 80% of them seen only once. Sequencing was carried out using PBMCs. These receptors were collected from a man in his late teens or twenties in good health and CMV-seropositive.

The chain employs TRBV5-4 and TRBJ2-1, with 11 nucleotides matching TRBD2. CDR1 is SGHNT, CDR2 YYREEE, per germline (reference sequence). The V gene end was trimmed by 2 bases and the J gene end by 8 bases; junction bases not matched to a gene: 6. The CDR3 covers 15 residues. This chain's CDR3 is CASSFGLAGRDEQFF. The DNA for the CDR3 is TGTGCCAGCAGCTTTGGACTAGCGGGTAGGGATGAGCAGTTCTTC.

This CDR3 is CASSQKGGAKDTQYF. CDR3 coding DNA: TGTGCCAGCAGCCAGAAGGGGGGGGCCAAGGATACGCAGTATTTT. V and J are TRBV5-5 and TRBJ2-3; maybe TRBD2 (7 bases). This CDR3 spans 15 amino acids. V lost 4 bases and J 6 bases, leaving 18 bases between the germline ends. The germline V gene has CDR1 SGHKS and CDR2 YYEKEE (reference sequence).

The rearrangement uses TRBV4-2 and TRBJ2-3, with 11 bases matching TRBD2. This CDR3 region has 17 residues. Germline lookup yields CDR1 LGHNA and CDR2 YNFKEQ. V dropped 0 bases and J dropped 5; count of bases not matched to a gene: 7. CDR3 coding DNA: TGTGCCAGCAGCCAAGATATAAATAGCGGGGGGGAAGATACGCAGTATTTT. Translated: CASSQDINSGGEDTQYF.

J is TRBJ2-3 and V is TRBV6-4; tentative D call: TRBD2 (6 bases). CDR1 is MRHNA, CDR2 SNTAGT, per germline. The CDR3 has 16 residues. V was pared by 5 bases and J by 4 bases, with 19 bases between. The DNA of the CDR3 is TGTGCCAGCAGTCGTCGGGCGGCTAGCGAAGCAGATACGCAGTATTTT. Amino acids: CASSRRAASEADTQYF.

Details on this clone: Compared with germline, one end of the junction differs, possibly owing to a read error. The J gene is TRBJ2-4, the V gene TRBV29-1; perhaps TRBD2 as D (5 bases). Germline assignment: CDR1 SQVTM and CDR2 ANQGSEA. The CDR3 contains 12 residues. CDR3 region: CSVESGNNSQYF. CDR3 in DNA: TGCAGCGTTGAATCCGGGAACAACAGTCAGTACTTC.

The chain couples TRBV30 to TRBJ2-7, with D perhaps TRBD2 (6 bases). Trimming left V 5 bases short and J 3 bases short, with 17 bases between. Germline loops: CDR1 GTSNPN, CDR2 SVGIG (reference sequence). This CDR3 has 14 amino acids. Written as DNA, the CDR3 is TGTGCCTGGGGGCGGGGACCGGGCAGCTACGAGCAGTACTTC. Its translation is CAWGRGPGSYEQYF.

This clone was counted once. The V gene is TRBV30, the J gene TRBJ1-2; D gene unclear. Germline V gene sequence: CDR1 GTSNPN, CDR2 SVGIG (reference sequence). Deletions cut 0 bases from V and 6 bases from J, with 11 bases between. This CDR3 region has 13 residues. The CDR3 is CAWSVGGNNGYTF. In DNA, the CDR3 is TGTGCCTGGAGTGTAGGCGGGAACAATGGCTACACCTTC.

The chain recombines TRBV27 with TRBJ1-3; 8 bases are shared with TRBD1. CDR3 length: 15 amino acids. Trimming removed 4 bases from V and 3 bases from J; junction bases left unmatched: 5. Germline V gene data show CDR1 as MNHEY and CDR2 as SMNVEV (reference sequence). CDR3 DNA sequence: TGTGCCAGCAGTTCCGGCAGGGGGCTTGGAAACACCATATATTTT. It encodes CASSSGRGLGNTIYF.

This clone was seen just once. This chain joins TRBV19 and TRBJ2-7, with TRBD1 identical over 8 bases. The J call may be wrong; the DNA end is better matched by TRBJ2-1. Germline V gene sequence: CDR1 LNHDA, CDR2 SQIVND (reference sequence). The CDR3 spans 15 residues. For the CDR3, the DNA is TGTGCCAGTAGCGCCTCCCAGGGGGCAAACAATGAGCAGTTCTTC. As protein: CASSASQGANNEQFF.

The gene calls are TRBV5-1 and TRBJ2-1, with 8 bases aligning to TRBD1. CDR3 length: 13 amino acids. Germline trimming cut 3 bases from V and 6 bases from J; bases unmatched to any gene: 2. Germline V gives CDR1 SGHRS, CDR2 YFSETQ. CDR3 in amino acids: CASSWDRLNEQFF. CDR3 in DNA: TGCGCCAGCAGCTGGGACAGGCTCAATGAGCAGTTCTTC.

This clone was seen just once. J is TRBJ1-1 and V is TRBV18; 9 bases align to TRBD1. This CDR3 spans 19 amino acids. Germline V gene lookup returns CDR1 KGHSH and CDR2 LQKENI. The trim removed 2 bases at V and 5 bases at J, leaving 18 bases unmatched. CDR3 sequence: CASSPISVGTGRFGTEAFF. The CDR3 DNA follows: TGTGCCAGCTCACCAATAAGTGTTGGGACAGGGAGATTTGGGACTGAAGCTTTCTTT.

The chain joins TRBV18 to TRBJ1-2, with D perhaps matching TRBD1 (6 bases). Trimming stripped 4 bases from V and 1 base from J, with 13 bases between. The CDR3 totals 15 residues. Germline V gene data show CDR1 as KGHSH and CDR2 as LQKENI. The CDR3 is CASSRRQDNNYGYTF. CDR3 bases: TGTGCCAGCTCACGACGACAGGATAATAACTATGGCTACACCTTC.

The V and J genes are TRBV11-2 and TRBJ1-1, with TRBD1 matching over 7 bases. V lost 2 bases to trimming and J lost 0 bases; unmatched junction nucleotides: 12. Germline values: CDR1 SGHAT, CDR2 FQNNGV. The CDR3 extends over 18 amino acids. DNA for the CDR3: TGTGCCAGCAGCTTATTGCGGTTCGGGACAGAGTTGAACACTGAAGCTTTCTTT. Translating it yields CASSLLRFGTELNTEAFF.

This rearrangement joins TRBV6-5 to TRBJ2-7; TRBD1 is a possible D gene (6 bases). Germline V CDR1 and CDR2: MNHEY, SVGAGI. V was shortened by 5 bases and J by 2 bases, with 16 bases between the two germline ends. The CDR3 has 15 residues. CDR3 DNA sequence: TGTGCCAGCAGTGGGTCCGGGACACCCGCCTACGAGCAGTACTTC. Protein sequence: CASSGSGTPAYEQYF.

The chain recombines TRBV5-4 with TRBJ2-5, with D perhaps TRBD2 (5 bases). This CDR3 is built from 14 residues. Trimming left V 0 bases short and J 5 bases short, with 11 bases between. Germline V gene sequence: CDR1 SGHNT, CDR2 YYREEE (reference sequence). CDR3 sequence reads: CASSLGLGGETQYF. The CDR3 DNA is TGTGCCAGCAGCTTGGGTCTCGGCGGGGAGACCCAGTACTTC. The whole variable domain, filled in from reference TRBV5-4 and TRBJ2-5, reads ETGVTQSPTHLIKTRGQQVTLRCSSQSGHNTVSWYQQALGQGPQFIFQYYREEENGRGNFPPRFSGLQFPNYSSELNVNALELDDSALYLCASSLGLGGETQYFGPGTRLLVL.

The chain joins TRBV18 to TRBJ2-1, with 9 bases matching TRBD2. V shed 2 bases, J shed 8 bases, and the junction held 10 bases outside the gene matches. CDR1 and CDR2 from the germline V gene are KGHSH and LQKENI. The CDR3 has 16 residues. CDR3 nucleotide sequence: TGTGCCAGCTCACCAGCCCTAGCGGGATTCACCTATGAGCAGTTCTTC. Amino acid sequence: CASSPALAGFTYEQFF.

V and J are TRBV4-1 and TRBJ2-3; 9 positions match TRBD2. The CDR3 runs 17 residues. The germline CDR1 and CDR2 sequences are MGHRA and YSYEKL. J was trimmed by 1 base and V by 1 base; bases with no gene match: 6. For the CDR3, the DNA is TGCGCCAGCAGCCAAGCGACTAGCGGCTCACGCACAGATACGCAGTATTTT. Translating gives CASSQATSGSRTDTQYF.

The chain recombines TRBV28 with TRBJ2-7; 10 bases map to TRBD1. V gave up 2 bases and J gave up 7 bases; unmatched junction bases: 5. CDR1 MDHEN and CDR2 SYDVKM come from the germline V gene. The CDR3 has 14 amino acids. The CDR3 DNA is TGTGCCAGCAGTTTAGAGACAGGGGGCTGGGAGCAGTACTTC. This gives the protein CASSLETGGWEQYF.

The chain employs TRBV4-1 and TRBJ1-3; D call uncertain. The CDR3 covers 13 residues. Trimming cost V 2 bases and J 8 bases, with 10 bases left between them. The germline V gene encodes CDR1 MGHRA and CDR2 YSYEKL. CDR3 nucleotide sequence: TGCGCCAGCAGCCAAAGGATCGGGGACACCATATATTTT. Translated: CASSQRIGDTIYF.

The CDR3 spells CASSMLPSGVYEQYF. CDR3 coding DNA: TGTGCCAGCAGCATGCTTCCTAGCGGGGTCTACGAGCAGTACTTC. The chain couples TRBV21-1 to TRBJ2-7; TRBD2 is the table's D call and was not checked against the DNA. TRBV21-1 is designated a pseudogene. The CDR3 contains 15 residues.

This clone was recorded once. The CDR3 is CASSEPRDRLLNEKLFF. CDR3 sequence (DNA): TGTGCCAGCAGTGAACCCCGGGACAGACTCCTTAATGAAAAACTGTTTTTT. V gene TRBV25-1 combines with J gene TRBJ1-4; TRBD1 matches 7 bases. In germline, CDR1 is MGHDK, CDR2 SYGVNS. V shed 2 bases and J 4 bases; nucleotides not matched to a gene: 10. The CDR3 is 17 amino acids.

The rearrangement joins TRBV27 to TRBJ2-1, with TRBD1 matching 9 bases. Trimming at V came to 5 bases and at J to 0 bases, leaving 2 bases not matched to a gene. The CDR3 consists of 15 residues. From germline, CDR1 is MNHEY and CDR2 SMNVEV (reference sequence). CDR3 region: CASSPDRGSYNEQFF. CDR3 coding DNA: TGTGCCAGCAGTCCGGACAGGGGCTCCTACAATGAGCAGTTCTTC.

V gene TRBV5-4 combines with J gene TRBJ1-2; 8 bases are shared with TRBD1. V gave up 5 bases and J gave up 3 bases; unmatched junction bases: 6. This CDR3 spans 14 amino acids. Germline loops: CDR1 SGHNT, CDR2 YYREEE (reference sequence). The CDR3 is CASSFDRGDYGYTF. The DNA for the CDR3 is TGTGCCAGCAGTTTTGACAGGGGCGACTATGGCTACACCTTC.

This clone came up once. This sequence joins TRBV5-6 and TRBJ2-1, with TRBD2 identical over 9 bases. The germline V gene has CDR1 SGHDT and CDR2 YYEEEE. CDR3 size: 13 residues. Germline trimming cut 4 bases from V and 7 bases from J; bases unmatched to any gene: 3. The CDR3 loop is CASSAGGQNEQFF. The DNA for the CDR3 is TGTGCCAGCAGCGCGGGGGGGCAAAATGAGCAGTTCTTC.

This clone was detected once. The rearrangement links TRBV18 to TRBJ2-2; 10 bases match TRBD2. The germline V gene has CDR1 KGHSH and CDR2 LQKENI. Trimming took 3 bases from V and 8 from J; bases not matched to a gene: 12. The CDR3 consists of 17 residues. The CDR3 here is CASSPFKAGGPSGELFF. CDR3 DNA sequence: TGTGCCAGCTCACCGTTTAAAGCGGGAGGGCCGTCAGGGGAGCTGTTTTTT.

This clone was observed a handful of times. This sequence joins TRBV4-1 and TRBJ1-3, with a tentative D call TRBD1 (6 bases). Trimming shortened V by 1 base and J by 0 bases, and 16 bases separated the two germline ends. The CDR3 length is 18 residues. From germline, CDR1 is MGHRA and CDR2 YSYEKL. The CDR3 sequence is CASSQVVVRGLSGNTIYF. In DNA, the CDR3 is TGCGCCAGCAGCCAAGTAGTCGTCAGGGGCCTCTCTGGAAACACCATATATTTT.

The genes are TRBV19 and TRBJ2-2, with 7 bases lining up with TRBD1. CDR3 length: 15 amino acids. V was pared by 7 bases and J by 2 bases, with 7 bases of the junction left unmatched. Germline lookup yields CDR1 LNHDA and CDR2 SQIVND (reference sequence). CDR3 in amino acids: CASTWGQHNTGELFF. CDR3 DNA: TGTGCCAGTACTTGGGGACAGCACAACACCGGGGAGCTGTTTTTT.

Concerning this clone itself: The sample carries other DNA sequences with the same CDR3. The genes are TRBV29-1 and TRBJ1-1; the D is unclear. The CDR3 runs to 13 residues. Germline-derived CDR1 and CDR2 are SQVTM and ANQGSEA. V lost 3 bases and J lost 0, with 8 bases in between. This chain's CDR3 is CSVDRGLNTEAFF. Here the CDR3 DNA reads TGCAGCGTTGATCGGGGATTGAACACTGAAGCTTTCTTT. The whole variable domain, remainder taken from reference TRBV29-1 and TRBJ1-1, is SAVISQKPSRDICQRGTSLTIQCQVDSQVTMMFWYRQQPGQSLTLIATANQGSEATYESGFVIDKFPISRPNLTFSTLTVSNMSPEDSSIYLCSVDRGLNTEAFFGQGTRLTVV.

This chain connects TRBV15 to TRBJ2-3; D not resolved. V was clipped by 4 bases and J by 9 bases, with 26 bases between them. Germline values: CDR1 LNHNV, CDR2 YYDKDF (reference sequence). The CDR3 has 17 amino acids. The CDR3 loop is CATSKASPLSFADTQYF. The CDR3 DNA reads TGTGCCACCAGCAAAGCGAGCCCACTTAGTTTTGCCGACACGCAGTATTTT.

The chain uses TRBV5-6 and TRBJ1-1; tentatively, D is TRBD1 (5 bases). The CDR3 covers 15 residues. CDR1 and CDR2 (germline): SGHDT, YYEEEE. Trimming shortened V by 4 bases and J by 3 bases, and 16 bases separated the two germline ends. The CDR3 spells CASSRGGDGYTEAFF. The CDR3 coding sequence is TGTGCCAGCAGCCGGGGGGGGGATGGTTACACTGAAGCTTTCTTT.

V and J are TRBV2 and TRBJ1-5, with TRBD1 matching 11 bases. Germline CDR1 reads SNHLY; CDR2 reads FYNNEI. CDR3 size: 15 residues. J gave up 6 bases and V 6 bases, and 7 bases lay outside the gene matches. CDR3 region: CASRVGQGGGQPQHF. The CDR3 bases are TGTGCCAGCAGAGTGGGACAGGGGGGGGGTCAGCCCCAGCATTTT.

The chain joins TRBV5-8 to TRBJ1-2, with D uncertain. Trimming took 2 bases from V and 4 from J, leaving 6 bases between them. This CDR3 contains 12 residues. In germline, CDR1 is SGHTS, CDR2 YDEGEE. CDR3 DNA sequence: TGTGCCAGCAGCTTCGGACTCTATGGCTACACCTTC. Translating gives CASSFGLYGYTF.